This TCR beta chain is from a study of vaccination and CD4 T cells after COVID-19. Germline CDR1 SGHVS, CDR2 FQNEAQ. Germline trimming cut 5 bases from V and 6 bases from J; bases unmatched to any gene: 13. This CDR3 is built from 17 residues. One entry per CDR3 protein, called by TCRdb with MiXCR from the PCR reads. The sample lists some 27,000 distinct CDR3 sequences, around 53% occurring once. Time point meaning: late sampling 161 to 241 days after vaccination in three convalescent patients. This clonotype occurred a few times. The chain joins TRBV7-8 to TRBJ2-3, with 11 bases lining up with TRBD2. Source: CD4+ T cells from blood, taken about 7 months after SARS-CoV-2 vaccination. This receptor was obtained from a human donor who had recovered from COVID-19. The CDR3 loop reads CASSLSISGRANDTQYF. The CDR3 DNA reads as TGTGCCAGCAGCCTGTCGATTAGCGGGAGGGCCAACGATACGCAGTATTTT.